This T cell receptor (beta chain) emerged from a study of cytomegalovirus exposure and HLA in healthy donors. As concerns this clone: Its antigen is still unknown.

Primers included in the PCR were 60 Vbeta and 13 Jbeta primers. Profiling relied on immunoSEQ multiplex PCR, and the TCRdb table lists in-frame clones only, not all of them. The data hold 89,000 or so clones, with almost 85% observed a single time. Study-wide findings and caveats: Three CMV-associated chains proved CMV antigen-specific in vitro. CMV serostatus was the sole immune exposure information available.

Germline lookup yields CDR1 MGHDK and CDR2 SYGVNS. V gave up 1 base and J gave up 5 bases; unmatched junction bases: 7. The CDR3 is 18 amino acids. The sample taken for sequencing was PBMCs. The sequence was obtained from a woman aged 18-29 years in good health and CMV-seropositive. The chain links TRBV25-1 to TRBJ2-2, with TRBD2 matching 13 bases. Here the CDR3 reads CASSEWGTSGKGTGELFF. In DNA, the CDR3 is TGTGCCAGCAGTGAATGGGGGACTAGCGGGAAAGGAACCGGGGAGCTGTTTTTT.